The rows below give T cell receptor beta chains drawn from one sample of a study of T cells in tumors after PD-1 blockade. Method: immunoSEQ multiplex PCR; TCRdb's copy keeps in-frame clones and lacks some. The table lists about 10,000 clones, 67% of them singletons, with roughly 13% in the top ten. The source material was tumor tissue, sampled after anti-PD-1 treatment. The receptors were sampled from a human donor with basal cell carcinoma. Both conserved end residues are part of each CDR3. Fields, in order: clone size, V gene, J gene, CDR3 protein. Size values are once, few and many counts, or a class for expanded clones, and some rows have none.

-,TRBV9,TRBJ1-5,CASSSGRQPQHF
-,TRBV7-9,TRBJ1-1,CASSLALGDTEAFF
-,TRBV3-1/TRBV3-2,TRBJ2-7,CASSQSGHLYEQYF
few,TRBV2,TRBJ1-2,CASSLTRTVGDYGYTF
-,TRBV15,TRBJ2-1,CATSSYLAGGGDEQFF
-,TRBV29-1,TRBJ2-1,CSVEGSSGVSSYNEQFF
few,TRBV14,TRBJ1-1,CASSRAGTLGTEAFF
-,TRBV27,TRBJ1-4,CASSSSRDRVAEKLFF
-,TRBV5-6,TRBJ2-5,CASSLTGTEETQYF
medium-sized,TRBV20-1,TRBJ2-7,CSGGIMQYF
-,TRBV19,TRBJ2-3,CASTSGGTTDTQYF
-,TRBV27,TRBJ2-3,CASSRSGNTQYF
-,TRBV6-5,TRBJ2-7,CASSRDWTSYEQYF
-,TRBV27,TRBJ2-7,CASSSPGLAGSYEQYF
medium-sized,TRBV14,TRBJ1-6,CASSQTVGNNSPLHF
-,TRBV7-2,TRBJ1-1,CASSNRFGTEAFF
-,TRBV19,TRBJ2-7,CASSIVGGQGEQYF
-,TRBV11-3,TRBJ1-4,CASSSGQQLNEKLFF
-,TRBV6-5,TRBJ2-1,CASRRSKGGYNEQFF
few,TRBV6-5,TRBJ2-3,CASSYSKGTDTQYF
once,TRBV5-5,TRBJ2-2,CASSRDAAGELFF
-,TRBV5-1,TRBJ2-3,CASSFAGAGTDTQYF
-,TRBV30,TRBJ1-2,CAWSVAEGIGYTF
few,TRBV7-2,TRBJ2-2,CASSVGRDTGELFF
-,TRBV29-1,TRBJ1-1,CSVEWGRDTEAFF
-,TRBV2,TRBJ1-5,CASSDDRASNQPQHF
few,TRBV4-3,TRBJ1-2,CASSPTRGNYGYTF
few,TRBV7-2,TRBJ2-7,CASSFSGTYEQYF
few,TRBV5-1,TRBJ2-1,CASRPSERDGNEQFF
few,TRBV19,TRBJ1-3,CASSPGDGRGTSGNTIYF
-,TRBV11-3,TRBJ2-2,CASSSGQGGITGELFF
medium-sized,TRBV7-6,TRBJ2-1,CASSSDSFGNEQFF
few,TRBV5-1,TRBJ2-2,CASSLEDFGRTGELFF
few,TRBV7-2,TRBJ2-3,CASSPTLAGGRDTQYF
-,TRBV28,TRBJ1-2,CASTLQGGAGGYTF
-,TRBV23-1,TRBJ2-7,CASGVPGTGTYEQYF
-,TRBV6-6,TRBJ2-1,CASSTGGDEQFF
-,TRBV27,TRBJ2-3,CASSLRDRTDTQYF
once,TRBV5-5,TRBJ1-6,CASSLSSTVYNSPLHF
-,TRBV19,TRBJ1-6,CASSMEGRPLHF
medium-sized,TRBV3-1/TRBV3-2,TRBJ1-3,CASSLGGSGNTIYF
-,TRBV7-8,TRBJ2-1,CASSRGLSNEQFF
-,TRBV6-5,TRBJ2-3,CASSYGVSTDTQYF
-,TRBV24-1,TRBJ1-1,CATSGVQGAGTEAFF